A single sample is the source of the 23 T cell receptor beta chains below, sequenced in a study of T cell responses to AZD1222 COVID-19 vaccine. Assay: immunoSEQ multiplex PCR; the TCRdb copy retains only in-frame clones and omits some. The sample consists of 90,000 to 120,000 clones, around nine tenths of them appearing once. The sequenced sample was peripheral blood, obtained on day 0 of AZD1222 vaccination. The receptor source for this set is an adult in good health.

The chain is built from TRBV29-1 and TRBJ2-2; TRBD1 agrees at 7 bases. V shed 3 bases and J 2 bases; nucleotides not matched to a gene: 6. Germline V gene lookup returns CDR1 SQVTM and CDR2 ANQGSEA. The CDR3 runs 15 residues. The CDR3 DNA reads as TGCAGCGTTGAGGATGGGACAGTTAACACCGGGGAGCTGTTTTTT. Its translation is CSVEDGTVNTGELFF.

The chain combines TRBV19 with TRBJ1-2, with TRBD1 as a possible D gene (6 bases). Germline V CDR1 and CDR2: LNHDA, SQIVND (reference sequence). The V end lost 8 bases, the J end lost 5 bases, and 15 bases lay between the germline ends. The CDR3 sequence is 13 residues long. The DNA for the CDR3 is TGTGCCAGTTCCCAGACAGGCGTATATGGCTACACCTTC. Its protein product is CASSQTGVYGYTF. The full variable domain, completed using reference TRBV19 and TRBJ1-2, is DGGITQSPKYLFRKEGQNVTLSCEQNLNHDAMYWYRQDPGQGLRLIYYSQIVNDFQKGDIAEGYSVSREKKESFPLTVTSAQKNPTAFYLCASSQTGVYGYTFGSGTRLTVV.

This clone was seen more than once but under ten times. The chain has TRBV7-8 and TRBJ2-7; 8 nucleotides agree with TRBD2. V lost 4 bases to trimming and J lost 4 bases; unmatched junction nucleotides: 6. Germline V CDR1 and CDR2: SGHVS, FQNEAQ. The CDR3 length is 14 residues. The DNA for the CDR3 is TGTGCCAGCAGCTCACTAGCGGCTATATACGAGCAGTACTTC. It translates to CASSSLAAIYEQYF.

V is TRBV27 and J is TRBJ1-1; D remains ambiguous. The CDR3 extends over 16 amino acids. The V gene's germline CDR1 is MNHEY and CDR2 SMNVEV (reference sequence). V dropped 6 bases and J dropped 0 bases, with 17 bases sitting between them. For the CDR3, the DNA is TGTGCCAGCAGAACGGTGAGAGGACCCATGAACACTGAAGCTTTCTTT. It specifies CASRTVRGPMNTEAFF.

The chain has TRBV6-5 and TRBJ1-2; TRBD1 matches at 11 bases. From germline, CDR1 is MNHEY and CDR2 SVGAGI. Unmatched junction bases numbered 11, after V lost 8 bases and J lost 6 bases. The CDR3 is 15 residues long. In DNA form, the CDR3 reads TGTGCCAGCGGACAGGGGGCGAAAGGCGCGGATGGCTACACCTTC. Protein sequence: CASGQGAKGADGYTF.

The rearrangement uses TRBV5-1 and TRBJ1-4, with a tentative D call TRBD1 (5 bases). V lost 0 bases and J lost 4, with 7 bases in between. CDR3 size: 14 residues. The germline V gene encodes CDR1 SGHRS and CDR2 YFSETQ. The CDR3 sequence is CASSLGQLNEKLFF. In DNA, the CDR3 is TGCGCCAGCAGCTTGGGACAGCTTAATGAAAAACTGTTTTTT.

V is TRBV7-9 and J is TRBJ1-2; D unclear. The germline V and J ends were trimmed by 6 bases and 7 bases, with 15 bases remaining between them. The CDR3 sequence is 13 residues long. Looked up from germline, CDR1 is SEHNR and CDR2 is FQNEAQ (reference sequence). The CDR3 reads CASRSGGDGGYTF. The CDR3 DNA reads TGTGCCAGCAGGTCCGGCGGGGATGGTGGCTACACCTTC.

This clone was observed a single time. The gene calls are TRBV19 and TRBJ2-7; D is perhaps TRBD1 or TRBD2 (6 bases each). Trimming removed 5 bases from V and 3 bases from J, with 14 bases in between. The germline V gene encodes CDR1 LNHDA and CDR2 SQIVND (reference sequence). This CDR3 has 14 amino acids. CDR3 residues: CASSPAGHGYEQYF. CDR3 nucleotides: TGTGCCAGTAGTCCTGCGGGACACGGCTACGAGCAGTACTTC.

V and J are TRBV11-1 and TRBJ2-7; D may be TRBD1 (5 bases). The CDR3 runs 12 residues. The germline gives CDR1 SGHAT, CDR2 FQDESV (reference sequence). The ends were cut back, 2 bases at V and 6 bases at J, with 8 bases in the middle. This CDR3 reads CASSLQGTEQYF. The CDR3, as DNA: TGTGCCAGCAGCTTACAGGGTACCGAGCAGTACTTC.

The gene calls are TRBV3-1 (or the pseudogene TRBV3-2) and TRBJ1-4; TRBD1 is a possible D gene (5 bases). Germline-derived CDR1 and CDR2 are LGHDT and YNNKEL (reference sequence). There are 14 residues in the CDR3. V gave up 3 bases and J gave up 5 bases, with 10 bases separating them. The CDR3 is CASSHRQINEKLFF. The CDR3, as DNA: TGTGCCAGCAGCCATAGACAGATAAATGAAAAACTGTTTTTT.

The chain carries TRBV29-1 and TRBJ1-2, with D unclear. CDR1 and CDR2 (germline): SQVTM, ANQGSEA. This CDR3 spans 14 amino acids. Trimming removed 0 bases from V and 8 bases from J, with 16 bases in between. CDR3 nucleotides: TGCAGCGTTGAAGATCGGCAGCGGAGCGAGGGCTACACCTTC. Translated: CSVEDRQRSEGYTF.

The chain uses TRBV5-1 and TRBJ1-1, with TRBD1 matching over 7 bases. V shed 4 bases and J 5 bases; nucleotides not matched to a gene: 5. The CDR3 contains 13 residues. From germline, CDR1 is SGHRS and CDR2 YFSETQ. The CDR3: CASSDRVGTEAFF. DNA for the CDR3: TGCGCCAGCAGCGACAGGGTGGGAACTGAAGCTTTCTTT.

The V gene is TRBV5-4, the J gene TRBJ1-1; no clear D gene. This CDR3 spans 15 amino acids. V was shortened by 4 bases and J by 1 base, with 14 bases between the two germline ends. Per germline, CDR1 SGHNT and CDR2 YYREEE (reference sequence). CDR3 region: CASSTPLTQNTEAFF. In nucleotides, the CDR3 is TGTGCCAGCAGCACCCCCCTGACTCAGAACACTGAAGCTTTCTTT.

V is TRBV10-2 and J is TRBJ2-7, with D unresolved. Trimming removed 2 bases at V and 3 bases at J, with 5 bases between. There are 12 residues in the CDR3. Germline values: CDR1 WSHSY, CDR2 SAAADI. The CDR3 bases are TGCGCCAGCAGTGAGGGGTTCTACGAGCAGTACTTC. Its protein product is CASSEGFYEQYF.

The J gene is TRBJ1-2, the V gene TRBV5-4, with 10 nucleotides matching TRBD1. Germline V gives CDR1 SGHNT, CDR2 YYREEE (reference sequence). The CDR3 runs 15 residues. V trimming: 4 bases; J trimming: 3 bases; junction bases outside the gene matches: 6. The CDR3 nucleotides are TGTGCCAGCAGCCTTGCCGGGACAGGGGACTATGGCTACACCTTC. Residues: CASSLAGTGDYGYTF.

This clone showed up just once. V gene TRBV7-2 combines with J gene TRBJ2-7; 10 nucleotides align to TRBD2. This CDR3 comprises 15 residues. Germline CDR1 and CDR2: SGHTA and FQGNSA. Germline trimming cut 2 bases from V and 3 bases from J; bases unmatched to any gene: 4. The CDR3 loop is CASSLRTSGFYEQYF. CDR3 coding DNA: TGTGCCAGCAGCTTAAGGACTAGCGGCTTCTACGAGCAGTACTTC. Full variable domain (remainder filled in from reference TRBV7-2 and TRBJ2-7): GAGVSQSPSNKVTEKGKDVELRCDPISGHTALYWYRQSLGQGLEFLIYFQGNSAPDKSGLPSDRFSAERTGGSVSTLTIQRTQQEDSAVYLCASSLRTSGFYEQYFGPGTRLTVT.

The genes are TRBV29-1 and TRBJ2-1; 8 bases align to TRBD2. Looked up from germline, CDR1 is SQVTM and CDR2 is ANQGSEA. The CDR3 totals 13 residues. After removal of 4 bases from V and 9 bases from J, the junction contained 8 bases not matched to a gene. The CDR3 reads CSVAYGGAGEQFF. The CDR3 nucleotides are TGCAGCGTTGCTTACGGGGGGGCGGGTGAGCAGTTCTTC.

V gene TRBV11-2 combines with J gene TRBJ2-1, with 9 bases lining up with TRBD2. V gave up 2 bases and J gave up 8 bases; unmatched junction bases: 7. The CDR3 extends over 15 amino acids. Germline lookup yields CDR1 SGHAT and CDR2 FQNNGV. CDR3 DNA: TGTGCCAGCAGCTTAACAGCGGGGGGCACCTATGAGCAGTTCTTC. It codes for CASSLTAGGTYEQFF.

The chain recombines TRBV7-2 with TRBJ2-7; possibly TRBD1 or TRBD2 for D (5 bases each). The CDR3 sequence is 13 residues long. V lost 11 bases to trimming and J lost 2 bases, with 16 bases between them. Germline CDR1 SGHTA, CDR2 FQGNSA. The CDR3 coding sequence is TGTGCCTCCGCCCCGGGACCCACCTACGAGCAGTACTTC. This codes for CASAPGPTYEQYF.

This clone turned up a few times. This chain links TRBV9 with TRBJ2-1; maybe TRBD2 (6 bases). V shed 3 bases and J shed 9 bases, with 25 bases lying between them. This CDR3 comprises 17 residues. In germline, CDR1 is SGDLS, CDR2 YYNGEE. The CDR3 region has the DNA TGTGCCAGCAGCGCCTTAGGTGCGGGGACCACCCTGGGTGAGCAGTTCTTC. Amino acids: CASSALGAGTTLGEQFF.

The chain couples TRBV5-1 to TRBJ1-6, with TRBD1 as a possible D gene (6 bases). Germline V lookup: CDR1 SGHRS, CDR2 YFSETQ. The CDR3 extends over 15 amino acids. Trimming removed 2 bases from V and 2 bases from J, with 8 bases in between. The CDR3 protein is CASSLGGTYNSPLHF. The CDR3 DNA reads TGCGCCAGCAGCTTAGGGGGGACCTATAATTCACCCCTCCACTTT.

This chain uses TRBV29-1 with TRBJ2-7, with 7 bases that match TRBD1. Germline assignment: CDR1 SQVTM and CDR2 ANQGSEA. Losses at the gene ends were 5 bases for V and 5 bases for J; bases not matched to a gene: 9. The CDR3 totals 13 residues. The CDR3 protein is CSVRTTGADEQYF. The CDR3 DNA reads TGCAGCGTTCGAACCACAGGGGCGGACGAGCAGTACTTC.

This chain links TRBV30 with TRBJ2-7; possible D gene TRBD2, 6 bases. The CDR3 runs 13 residues. V lost 2 bases to trimming and J lost 3 bases, with 11 bases between them. The germline V gene encodes CDR1 GTSNPN and CDR2 SVGIG (reference sequence). The CDR3 DNA follows: TGTGCCTGGAGTCCCGGCGGGGTCTACGAGCAGTACTTC. Translation: CAWSPGGVYEQYF.